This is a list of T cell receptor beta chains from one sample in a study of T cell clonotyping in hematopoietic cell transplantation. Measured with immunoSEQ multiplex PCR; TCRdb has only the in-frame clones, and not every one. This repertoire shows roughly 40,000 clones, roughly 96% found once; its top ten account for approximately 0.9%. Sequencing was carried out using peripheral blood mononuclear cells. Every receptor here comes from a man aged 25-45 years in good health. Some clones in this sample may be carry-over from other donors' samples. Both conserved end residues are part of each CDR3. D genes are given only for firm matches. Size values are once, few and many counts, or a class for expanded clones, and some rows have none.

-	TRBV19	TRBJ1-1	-	CASSGGTGYLNTEAFF	TGTGCCAGTAGTGGGGGAACAGGGTATCTGAACACTGAAGCTTTCTTT
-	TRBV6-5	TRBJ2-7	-	CASSSPSVRGVDEQYF	TGTGCCAGCAGTTCCCCCTCCGTCCGCGGGGTAGACGAGCAGTACTTC
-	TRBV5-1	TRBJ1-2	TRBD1	CASSPTGDHYGYTF	TGCGCCAGCAGTCCGACAGGGGACCACTATGGCTACACCTTC
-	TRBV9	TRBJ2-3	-	CASSVGLERAGPSTDTQYF	TGTGCCAGCAGCGTAGGTCTCGAACGGGCGGGGCCTAGCACAGATACGCAGTATTTT
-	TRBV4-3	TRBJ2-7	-	CASSQDGQRSYEQYF	TGCGCCAGCAGCCAAGATGGCCAGCGGAGCTACGAGCAGTACTTC
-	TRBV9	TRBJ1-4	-	CASVCANEKLFF	TGTGCCAGCGTATGTGCTAATGAAAAACTGTTTTTT
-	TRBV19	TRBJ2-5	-	CASGQIQETQYF	TGTGCCAGTGGACAAATTCAAGAGACCCAGTACTTC
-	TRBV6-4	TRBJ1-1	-	CASSGGSENTEAFF	TGTGCCAGCAGTGGCGGGTCTGAGAACACTGAAGCTTTCTTT
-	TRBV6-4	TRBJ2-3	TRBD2	CASSPGLATDTQYF	TGTGCCAGCAGTCCGGGACTAGCCACAGATACGCAGTATTTT
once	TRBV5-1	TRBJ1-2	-	CASSWNWAANYGYTF	TGCGCCAGCAGCTGGAACTGGGCCGCCAACTATGGCTACACCTTC
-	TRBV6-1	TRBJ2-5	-	CASSEVDQTRETQYF	TGTGCCAGCAGTGAGGTGGACCAAACCCGAGAGACCCAGTACTTC
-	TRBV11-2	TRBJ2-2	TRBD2	CASSYRGLAGEELFF	TGTGCCAGCAGCTACAGGGGACTAGCGGGAGAGGAGCTGTTTTTT
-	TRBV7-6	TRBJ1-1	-	CASSLAGETGPNTEAFF	TGTGCCAGCAGCTTAGCGGGCGAAACGGGACCAAACACTGAAGCTTTCTTT
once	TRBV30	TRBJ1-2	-	CAWSPRGGGGYGYTF	TGTGCCTGGAGCCCCCGAGGTGGGGGAGGGTATGGCTACACCTTC
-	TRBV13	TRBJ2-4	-	CASSQNWGFQGAKNIQYF	TGTGCCAGCAGCCAAAATTGGGGTTTCCAAGGGGCCAAAAACATTCAGTACTTC
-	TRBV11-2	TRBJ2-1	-	CASSFRGHEQFF	TGTGCCAGCAGCTTTAGGGGCCATGAGCAGTTCTTC
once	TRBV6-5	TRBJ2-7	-	CASTSGGVPYEQYF	TGTGCCAGCACCTCGGGCGGGGTCCCCTACGAGCAGTACTTC
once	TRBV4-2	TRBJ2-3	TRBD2	CASSQQLAGDTDTQYF	TGTGCCAGCAGCCAGCAGCTAGCGGGGGACACAGATACGCAGTATTTT
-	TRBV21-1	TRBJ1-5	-	CASSKCCNKRGARCQPQHF	TGTGCCAGCAGCAAATGTTGTAACAAGAGGGGGGCGAGATGTCAGCCCCAGCATTTT
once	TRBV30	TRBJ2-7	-	CAWNEGGPGYEQYF	TGTGCCTGGAATGAAGGGGGGCCCGGGTACGAGCAGTACTTC
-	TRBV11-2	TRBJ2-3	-	CASSLSRGGRTDTQYF	TGTGCCAGCAGCTTATCCAGGGGCGGACGGACAGATACGCAGTATTTT
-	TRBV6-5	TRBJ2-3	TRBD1	CASSTTGPSTDTQYF	TGTGCCAGCAGTACGACAGGGCCTTCCACAGATACGCAGTATTTT
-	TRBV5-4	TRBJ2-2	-	CASSFDFTGELFF	TGTGCCAGCAGCTTTGATTTTACTGGGGAGCTGTTTTTT
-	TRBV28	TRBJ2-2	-	CASSLRAGELFF	TGTGCCAGCAGTTTAAGGGCCGGGGAGCTGTTTTTT
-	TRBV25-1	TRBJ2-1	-	CASTWGNEQFF	TGTGCCAGCACCTGGGGGAATGAGCAGTTCTTC
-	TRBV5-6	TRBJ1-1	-	CASSSLRAGTEAFF	TGTGCCAGCAGCTCCCTTCGGGCAGGGACTGAAGCTTTCTTT
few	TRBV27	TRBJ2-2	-	CASSLFPLATGELFF	TGTGCCAGCAGTCTCTTCCCTTTGGCTACCGGGGAGCTGTTTTTT
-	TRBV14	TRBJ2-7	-	CASSPRVRGSYEQYF	TGTGCCAGCAGCCCAAGGGTTAGGGGTTCCTACGAGCAGTACTTC
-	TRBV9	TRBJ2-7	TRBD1	CASSVESGGPAYEQYF	TGTGCCAGCAGCGTAGAGTCAGGGGGCCCCGCCTACGAGCAGTACTTC
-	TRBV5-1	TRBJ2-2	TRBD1	CASRRQGSSGELFF	TGCGCCAGCAGACGACAGGGGTCGTCCGGGGAGCTGTTTTTT
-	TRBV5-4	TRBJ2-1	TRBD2	CASSLPATSVNEQFF	TGTGCCAGCAGCTTGCCCGCGACTAGCGTCAATGAGCAGTTCTTC
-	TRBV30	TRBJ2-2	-	CAWSDRERDTGELFF	TGTGCCTGGAGTGACCGGGAGCGGGACACCGGGGAGCTGTTTTTT
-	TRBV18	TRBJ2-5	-	CASSPSGQGETQYF	TGTGCCAGCTCACCATCTGGGCAGGGGGAGACCCAGTACTTC
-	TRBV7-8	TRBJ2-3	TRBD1	CAINRGDTQYF	TGTGCCATTAACAGGGGAGATACGCAGTATTTT
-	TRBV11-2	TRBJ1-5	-	CASSFDRTEPQHF	TGTGCCAGCAGCTTTGATCGAACAGAGCCCCAGCATTTT
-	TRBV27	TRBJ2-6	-	CASSSPGANVLTF	TGTGCCAGCAGTTCGCCTGGGGCCAACGTCCTGACTTTC
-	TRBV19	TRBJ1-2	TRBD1	CASGDRELGGYTF	TGTGCCAGTGGGGACAGGGAGCTGGGAGGCTACACCTTC
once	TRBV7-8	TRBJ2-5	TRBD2	CASSARTSGQETQYF	TGTGCCAGCAGCGCCCGGACTAGCGGACAAGAGACCCAGTACTTC
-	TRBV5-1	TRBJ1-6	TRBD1	CASSLMGQSYNSPLHF	TGCGCCAGCAGCTTGATGGGACAGTCCTATAATTCACCCCTCCACTTT
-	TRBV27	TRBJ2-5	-	CASSSLAITTQYF	TGTGCCAGCAGTTCGCTTGCGATCACGACCCAGTACTTC
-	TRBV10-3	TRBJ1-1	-	CAISESIRDTLGGNTEAFF	TGTGCCATCAGTGAGTCGATAAGGGACACCCTCGGCGGGAACACTGAAGCTTTCTTT
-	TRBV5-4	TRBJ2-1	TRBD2	CASSSSQKGLGGGNEQFF	TGTGCCAGCAGTTCGAGCCAGAAGGGACTAGGGGGGGGCAATGAGCAGTTCTTC
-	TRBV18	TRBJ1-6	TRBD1	CASSPPTGGALHF	TGTGCCAGCTCACCCCCTACAGGGGGGGCCCTCCACTTT
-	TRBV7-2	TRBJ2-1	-	CASSPHGGENNEQFF	TGTGCCAGCAGCCCCCACGGCGGCGAAAACAATGAGCAGTTCTTC
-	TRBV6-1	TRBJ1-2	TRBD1	CASSEIGTGVGGYTF	TGTGCCAGCAGTGAAATAGGGACAGGGGTCGGTGGCTACACCTTC
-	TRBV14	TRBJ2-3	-	CASSQAGERAADTQYF	TGTGCCAGCAGCCAAGCCGGGGAAAGAGCGGCAGATACGCAGTATTTT
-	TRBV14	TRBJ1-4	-	CASSQGIEKLFF	TGTGCCAGCAGCCAAGGGATCGAAAAACTGTTTTTT
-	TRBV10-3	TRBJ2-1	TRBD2	CAISPERETGDEQFF	TGTGCCATCAGCCCCGAGCGGGAGACTGGCGATGAGCAGTTCTTC
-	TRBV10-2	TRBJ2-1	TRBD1	CASRSGGSYNEQFF	TGCGCCAGCCGGTCAGGGGGCTCCTACAATGAGCAGTTCTTC
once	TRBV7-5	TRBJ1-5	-	CARSWDRGRGAYQPQHF	TGTGCCAGAAGCTGGGACAGGGGGCGCGGGGCCTATCAGCCCCAGCATTTT
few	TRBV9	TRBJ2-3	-	CASSVGAYSDTQYF	TGTGCCAGCAGCGTAGGGGCGTACTCAGATACGCAGTATTTT
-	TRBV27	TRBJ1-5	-	CASSWGREQPQHF	TGTGCCAGCAGTTGGGGCAGGGAACAGCCCCAGCATTTT
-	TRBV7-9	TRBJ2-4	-	CASSSGTGTGAKNIQYF	TGTGCCAGCAGCTCCGGAACCGGGACGGGGGCCAAAAACATTCAGTACTTC